The subject of this entry is one T cell receptor (beta chain). Its antigen remains unidentified. PCR amplification relied on 60 Vbeta primers (plus 13 Jbeta primers). Sequencing used immunoSEQ multiplex PCR; TCRdb keeps in-frame clones, though not all of them. The specimen's table records about 130,000 clones. Germline-derived CDR1 and CDR2 are MDHEN and SYDVKM. Trimming stripped 4 bases from V and 2 bases from J, with 9 bases between. CDR3 length equals 14 residues. This sample was taken from a study of cytomegalovirus exposure and HLA in healthy donors. Turning to the study itself: Genetic ancestry analysis placed around 76% of the 398 donors that were genotyped in the Caucasian-associated cluster. Study-level results: As was reported, the classifier diagnosed cytomegalovirus status with high specificity and sensitivity.

This chain joins TRBV28 and TRBJ1-5; D is perhaps TRBD1 (5 bases). The origin of this receptor is a man aged 18 to 29 in good health and CMV-seronegative. Sequenced sample: PBMCs. The CDR3 loop is CASSSGRGNQPQHF. Here the CDR3 DNA reads TGTGCCAGCAGTTCAGGGAGGGGCAATCAGCCCCAGCATTTT.